A single sample is the source of the 30 T cell receptor beta chains below, sequenced in a study of blood T cell repertoires in COVID-19. The table came from immunoSEQ multiplex PCR; TCRdb's copy has only in-frame clones and leaves some out. Of 150,000 to 250,000 clones in the sample, roughly 90% were seen once. Sequencing was carried out using PBMCs or T cells enriched from blood (not recorded which). The receptors here all came from a young woman who had recovered from COVID-19.

The V gene is TRBV24-1, the J gene TRBJ1-2, with 9 bases lining up with TRBD1. CDR1 and CDR2 (germline): KGHDR, SFDVKD. V gave up 5 bases and J gave up 2 bases; unmatched junction bases: 2. The CDR3 consists of 14 residues. CDR3 nucleotides: TGTGCCACCAGTGGAGGGACAGGGAACTATGGCTACACCTTC. Translation: CATSGGTGNYGYTF.

In nucleotides, the CDR3 is TGTGCCAGCAGCTTGGCCTGGGGTAGCGGGTTCTCCTACAATGAGCAGTTCTTC. This sequence encodes CASSLAWGSGFSYNEQFF. The rearrangement links TRBV5-8 to TRBJ2-1; TRBD2 aligns across 7 bases. The junction had 9 bases not matched to a gene; V was cut back by 0 bases and J by 0 bases. CDR1 and CDR2 (germline): SGHTS, YDEGEE. The CDR3 covers 18 residues.

V and J are TRBV9 and TRBJ2-7; D ambiguous. V dropped 1 base and J dropped 2 bases, with 10 bases sitting between them. Germline loops: CDR1 SGDLS, CDR2 YYNGEE. The CDR3 covers 14 residues. The CDR3 sequence is CASSVSHSPYEQYF. In nucleotides, the CDR3 is TGTGCCAGCAGCGTATCACACAGCCCCTACGAGCAGTACTTC.

This chain uses TRBV2 with TRBJ1-5, with 7 nucleotides matching TRBD1. Germline V lookup: CDR1 SNHLY, CDR2 FYNNEI. CDR3 length: 16 residues. Germline trimming cut 2 bases from V and 2 bases from J; bases unmatched to any gene: 6. CDR3: CASSERQGSGNQPQHF. As DNA, the CDR3 is TGTGCCAGCAGTGAACGACAGGGATCGGGCAATCAGCCCCAGCATTTT.

V is TRBV27 and J is TRBJ1-2; D is possibly TRBD1 (5 bases). This CDR3 is 13 amino acids long. Germline values: CDR1 MNHEY, CDR2 SMNVEV (reference sequence). The germline V and J ends were trimmed by 6 bases and 7 bases, with 15 bases remaining between them. CDR3 loop: CASRAGPRFGYTF. The CDR3 bases are TGTGCCAGCAGGGCGGGACCGAGATTTGGCTACACCTTC.

The chain combines TRBV2 with TRBJ2-7; 9 positions agree with TRBD1. With 2 bases clipped from V and 4 bases from J, the junction kept 3 bases outside the gene matches. This CDR3 spans 14 amino acids. The V gene's germline CDR1 is SNHLY and CDR2 FYNNEI. CDR3 nucleotides: TGTGCCAGCAGTGAACTCGACAGGGGGTACGAGCAGTACTTC. This sequence encodes CASSELDRGYEQYF.

The chain carries TRBV2 and TRBJ1-6; D remains ambiguous. CDR1 SNHLY and CDR2 FYNNEI come from the germline V gene. The CDR3 extends over 14 amino acids. V shed 9 bases and J shed 5 bases, with 14 bases lying between them. The CDR3 nucleotides read TGTGCCAGTCAGGAGGGTATCGATAATTCACCCCTCCACTTT. Amino acids: CASQEGIDNSPLHF.

The chain combines TRBV2 with TRBJ2-7; 9 bases fit TRBD2. Looked up from germline, CDR1 is SNHLY and CDR2 is FYNNEI. The CDR3 extends over 14 amino acids. The V gene end was trimmed by 6 bases and the J gene end by 4 bases; junction bases not matched to a gene: 7. CDR3 residues: CASSQREDGYEQYF. The DNA of the CDR3 is TGTGCCAGCAGCCAGCGGGAGGATGGATACGAGCAGTACTTC.

The chain has TRBV19 and TRBJ2-1; a possible D gene is TRBD1 (6 bases). CDR1 LNHDA and CDR2 SQIVND come from the germline V gene (reference sequence). The CDR3 extends over 16 amino acids. V lost 0 bases and J 2 bases, leaving 11 bases between the germline ends. CDR3 nucleotides: TGTGCCAGTAGTATAGATTACAGGGAGCCCTACAATGAGCAGTTCTTC. Amino acid sequence: CASSIDYREPYNEQFF.

This clone appeared once. The genes are TRBV6-5 and TRBJ2-2; tentative D call: TRBD2 (6 bases). V shed 6 bases and J shed 6 bases, with 11 bases lying between them. Germline CDR1 is MNHEY and CDR2 is SVGAGI. This CDR3 is 13 amino acids long. The CDR3 DNA reads TGTGCCAGCAGAAGGACTAATTCCGGGGAGCTGTTTTTT. This translates into CASRRTNSGELFF.

The chain links TRBV12-5 to TRBJ2-5; D is possibly TRBD1 (6 bases). Per germline, CDR1 LGHNT and CDR2 FRNRAP. CDR3 length: 11 residues. V gave up 4 bases and J gave up 8 bases, with 8 bases separating them. The CDR3 region is CASGSTGTQYF. The CDR3 DNA reads TGTGCTAGTGGTTCGACAGGTACCCAGTACTTC.

For this clone: This sample includes further DNA sequences coding for the same CDR3. V usage is TRBV4-3 and J usage is TRBJ2-5; D might be TRBD2 (6 bases). V gave up 0 bases and J gave up 5 bases, with 10 bases separating them. Germline CDR1 and CDR2: LGHNA and YSLEER. The CDR3 spans 14 residues. DNA of the CDR3: TGCGCCAGCAGCCAAGATGTGAGCGGGGAGACCCAGTACTTC. This gives the protein CASSQDVSGETQYF.

This CDR3 is CASSPTRQGPSRQPQHF. The CDR3 nucleotides are TGTGCCAGCAGTCCAACCCGACAGGGCCCTTCCCGTCAGCCCCAGCATTTT. The chain employs TRBV27 and TRBJ1-5; 7 bases match TRBD1. This CDR3 has 17 residues. CDR1 MNHEY and CDR2 SMNVEV come from the germline V gene (reference sequence). After removal of 5 bases from V and 6 bases from J, the junction contained 16 bases not matched to a gene.

This chain connects TRBV6-5 to TRBJ1-2; D is possibly TRBD1 (6 bases). This CDR3 contains 14 residues. Germline assignment: CDR1 MNHEY and CDR2 SVGAGI. Between the trimmed V and J ends, which lost 6 bases and 4 bases, there was a span of 15 bases. The CDR3 protein is CASRSTGISYGYTF. The CDR3 DNA reads TGTGCCAGCAGGTCGACAGGAATCTCCTATGGCTACACCTTC.

The rearrangement links TRBV10-3 to TRBJ2-3; 9 nucleotides line up with TRBD1. CDR3 length equals 15 residues. Germline CDR1 is ENHRY and CDR2 is SYGVKD. With 3 bases clipped from V and 1 base from J, the junction kept 2 bases outside the gene matches. CDR3 sequence: CAISEGDRGTDTQYF. CDR3 nucleotides: TGTGCCATCAGTGAAGGGGACAGGGGCACAGATACGCAGTATTTT.

The chain carries TRBV5-1 and TRBJ2-5, with 7 bases that match TRBD1. CDR3 length: 15 amino acids. V was pared by 0 bases and J by 1 base, with 3 bases of the junction left unmatched. CDR1 is SGHRS, CDR2 YFSETQ, per germline. The CDR3 coding sequence is TGCGCCAGCAGCTTGGTGGGACAGATCCAAGAGACCCAGTACTTC. Protein: CASSLVGQIQETQYF.

V and J are TRBV30 and TRBJ1-2; 9 bases are shared with TRBD1. The V segment lost 3 bases and the J segment 8 bases; nucleotides outside the gene matches: 13. Germline CDR1 is GTSNPN and CDR2 is SVGIG (reference sequence). This CDR3 contains 15 residues. The CDR3, as DNA: TGTGCCTGGAGGTCCCTGGGACAGGGAATAGGAGGCTACACCTTC. The encoded protein is CAWRSLGQGIGGYTF.

The genes are TRBV12-3 or TRBV12-4 and TRBJ1-3; D gene uncertain. V was pared by 7 bases and J by 0 bases, with 7 bases between. This CDR3 is 13 amino acids long. The CDR3: CASTPRSGNTIYF. As DNA, the CDR3 is TGTGCCAGCACTCCTCGCTCTGGAAACACCATATATTTT.

The chain is built from TRBV2 and TRBJ1-5; perhaps TRBD1 as D (5 bases). CDR3 size: 15 residues. The germline gives CDR1 SNHLY, CDR2 FYNNEI. Deletions cut 3 bases from V and 3 bases from J, with 12 bases between. CDR3: CASSEYGGPNQPQHF. Written as DNA, the CDR3 is TGTGCCAGCAGTGAGTACGGGGGACCCAATCAGCCCCAGCATTTT.

The chain is built from TRBV7-8 and TRBJ1-5; D unclear. The germline CDR1 and CDR2 sequences are SGHVS and FQNEAQ. The CDR3 loop spans 14 amino acids. Trimming shortened V by 3 bases and J by 1 base, and 7 bases separated the two germline ends. The CDR3 loop reads CASSFKLSNQPQHF. CDR3 sequence (DNA): TGTGCCAGCAGCTTTAAGCTCAGCAATCAGCCCCAGCATTTT. Together with reference TRBV7-8 and TRBJ1-5, the CDR3 gives the full variable domain: GAGVSQSPRYKVAKRGQDVALRCDPISGHVSLFWYQQALGQGPEFLTYFQNEAQLDKSGLPSDRFFAERPEGSVSTLKIQRTQQEDSAVYLCASSFKLSNQPQHFGDGTRLSIL.

The chain combines TRBV11-2 with TRBJ2-7, with D perhaps TRBD2 (7 bases). Germline loops: CDR1 SGHAT, CDR2 FQNNGV. The CDR3 extends over 16 amino acids. With 3 bases removed from V and 5 bases from J, the gap between germline ends came to 20 bases. This CDR3 reads CASSFWGRGSLNEQYF. CDR3 bases: TGTGCCAGCAGCTTTTGGGGGCGGGGGAGTTTAAACGAGCAGTACTTC.

The gene calls are TRBV5-4 and TRBJ1-1; 8 nucleotides match TRBD1. Germline V gene sequence: CDR1 SGHNT, CDR2 YYREEE (reference sequence). V shed 1 base and J 1 base; nucleotides not matched to a gene: 3. This CDR3 spans 15 amino acids. As DNA, the CDR3 is TGTGCCAGCAGCTTGCTGGACAGGGCGAACACTGAAGCTTTCTTT. This translates into CASSLLDRANTEAFF.

The CDR3 DNA reads TGCGCCAGCAGCCAAGACTGGGGGGGGCCGAGCTCCTACAATGAGCAGTTCTTC. Translated, it gives CASSQDWGGPSSYNEQFF. The gene calls are TRBV4-3 and TRBJ2-1; possibly TRBD2 for D (7 bases). Germline V gene data show CDR1 as LGHNA and CDR2 as YSLEER. Trimming took 0 bases from V and 0 from J, leaving 15 bases between them. This CDR3 comprises 18 residues.

V usage is TRBV25-1 and J usage is TRBJ1-5; D unresolved. The CDR3 covers 14 residues. V lost 4 bases and J 3 bases, leaving 10 bases between the germline ends. Per germline, CDR1 MGHDK and CDR2 SYGVNS. DNA of the CDR3: TGTGCCAGCAGTGTACCGGGATCCAATCAGCCCCAGCATTTT. The encoded protein is CASSVPGSNQPQHF.

The rearrangement joins TRBV6-5 to TRBJ1-1; maybe TRBD1 (6 bases). This CDR3 contains 15 residues. V was trimmed by 5 bases and J by 4 bases, leaving 17 bases between them. Germline-derived CDR1 and CDR2 are MNHEY and SVGAGI. CDR3 region: CASSRPTGWGTEAFF. The CDR3 DNA reads as TGTGCCAGCAGTCGCCCAACAGGGTGGGGCACTGAAGCTTTCTTT.

This clone was seen once. The chain combines TRBV27 with TRBJ1-2; 10 nucleotides match TRBD1. CDR3 length: 15 amino acids. CDR1 and CDR2 (germline): MNHEY, SMNVEV (reference sequence). V trimming: 1 base; J trimming: 2 bases; junction bases outside the gene matches: 1. CDR3 amino acids: CASSLWDRGNYGYTF. The DNA for the CDR3 is TGTGCCAGCAGTTTATGGGACAGGGGCAACTATGGCTACACCTTC.

The rearrangement joins TRBV30 to TRBJ1-2; no clear D. Trimming removed 0 bases from V and 2 bases from J, with 13 bases in between. The germline V gene has CDR1 GTSNPN and CDR2 SVGIG (reference sequence). There are 15 residues in the CDR3. The chain's CDR3 is CAWSVKFSVNYGYTF. CDR3 in DNA: TGTGCCTGGAGTGTCAAATTTTCGGTGAACTATGGCTACACCTTC.

The rearrangement joins TRBV5-6 to TRBJ2-7; TRBD1 might be the D (7 bases). Trimming took off 0 bases at V and 3 bases at J, with 13 bases between the two ends. Germline-derived CDR1 and CDR2 are SGHDT and YYEEEE. CDR3 length: 15 amino acids. The CDR3: CASSLGPGGHYEQYF. In DNA, the CDR3 is TGTGCCAGCAGCTTGGGTCCAGGGGGGCACTACGAGCAGTACTTC.

The V gene is TRBV27, the J gene TRBJ2-3; the match to TRBD1 covers 8 bases. The junction had 14 bases not matched to a gene; V was cut back by 5 bases and J by 1 base. The CDR3 totals 18 residues. CDR1 and CDR2 (germline): MNHEY, SMNVEV (reference sequence). CDR3 residues: CASSARFWAGGGTDTQYF. The DNA of the CDR3 is TGTGCCAGCAGTGCCCGCTTTTGGGCAGGGGGCGGCACAGATACGCAGTATTTT.

The V call is TRBV25-1, the J call TRBJ1-5; 7 bases align to TRBD1. The V segment lost 2 bases and the J segment 2 bases; nucleotides outside the gene matches: 6. The V gene's germline CDR1 is MGHDK and CDR2 SYGVNS. The CDR3 is 16 amino acids. Here the CDR3 reads CASSEGQGVGNQPQHF. In DNA form, the CDR3 reads TGTGCCAGCAGTGAAGGGCAGGGGGTTGGCAATCAGCCCCAGCATTTT.